Below, 2 T cell receptor beta chains from the same sample are listed, as sequenced in a study of OX40 agonist ivuxolimab in advanced cancers. The data were produced by immunoSEQ multiplex PCR, yet TCRdb's version contains in-frame clones alone and is incomplete. This table holds tens of thousands of clones, just under 90% found once. The specimen comprised CD4+ or CD8+ T cells sorted from blood, sampled in a trial of the OX40 agonist ivuxolimab. Receptor source: an adult with an advanced solid tumor such as melanoma, head and neck, liver or kidney cancer.

Here the CDR3 reads CASSSLTLGEQFF. The CDR3 coding sequence is TGTGCCAGTAGTAGCTTAACACTAGGGGAGCAGTTCTTC. The chain carries TRBV19 and TRBJ2-1, with a possible D match to TRBD2 (5 bases). Per germline, CDR1 LNHDA and CDR2 SQIVND (reference sequence). The CDR3 spans 13 residues. The V end lost 4 bases, the J end lost 10 bases, and 14 bases lay between the germline ends.

The chain joins TRBV2 to TRBJ1-1; the match to TRBD1 covers 8 bases. The CDR3 consists of 13 residues. V dropped 8 bases and J dropped 2; count of bases not matched to a gene: 4. Looked up from germline, CDR1 is SNHLY and CDR2 is FYNNEI. The CDR3 is CASGGQANTEAFF. CDR3 bases: TGTGCCAGCGGGGGACAGGCAAACACTGAAGCTTTCTTT.